This TCR beta chain derives from a study of Ad26.COV2.S vaccination and SARS-CoV-2 variants. Method: immunoSEQ multiplex PCR; TCRdb's copy keeps in-frame clones and lacks some. The sample contains more than 300,000 clones, about 87% of which appear only once. This sample's treatment: some 20 received Ad26.COV2.S at low or high dose, single or two shots; 5 received placebo; per-sample allocation not given. At day 63 after the first vaccine or placebo injection, samples were drawn. The material was peripheral blood, obtained in a trial of Ad26.COV2.S vaccine versus placebo. The sequence was collected from a person between 18 and 59 years old who received the Ad26.COV2.S COVID-19 vaccine or a placebo.

The CDR3 loop is CASSYPRICGGDYEQYF. The CDR3 DNA sequence: TGTGCCAGCAGTTACCCGCGAATTTGTGGCGGGGACTACGAGCAGTACTTC. This chain links TRBV6-9 with TRBJ2-7; D is perhaps TRBD2 (6 bases). V gave up 3 bases and J gave up 3 bases, with 21 bases separating them. Germline V gene lookup returns CDR1 MNHGY and CDR2 SVAAGI. The CDR3 loop spans 17 amino acids.